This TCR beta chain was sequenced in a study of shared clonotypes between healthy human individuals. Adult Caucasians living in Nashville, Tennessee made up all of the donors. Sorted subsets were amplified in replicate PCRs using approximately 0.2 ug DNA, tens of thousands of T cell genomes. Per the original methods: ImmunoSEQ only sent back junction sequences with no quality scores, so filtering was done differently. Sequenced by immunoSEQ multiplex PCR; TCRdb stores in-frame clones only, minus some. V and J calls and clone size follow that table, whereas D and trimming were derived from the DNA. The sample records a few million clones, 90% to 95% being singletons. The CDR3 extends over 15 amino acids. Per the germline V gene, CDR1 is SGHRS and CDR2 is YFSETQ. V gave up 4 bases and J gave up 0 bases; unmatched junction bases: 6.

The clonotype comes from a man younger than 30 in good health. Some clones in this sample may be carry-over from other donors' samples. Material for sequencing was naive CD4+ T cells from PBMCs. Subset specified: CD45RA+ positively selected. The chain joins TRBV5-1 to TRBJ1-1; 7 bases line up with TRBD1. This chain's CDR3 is CASSPGQNMNTEAFF. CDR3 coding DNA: TGCGCCAGCAGCCCGGGACAGAACATGAACACTGAAGCTTTCTTT. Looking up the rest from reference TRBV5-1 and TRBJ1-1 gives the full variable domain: KAGVTQTPRYLIKTRGQQVTLSCSPISGHRSVSWYQQTPGQGLQFLFEYFSETQRNKGNFPGRFSGRQFSNSRSEMNVSTLELGDSALYLCASSPGQNMNTEAFFGQGTRLTVV.